The clone carrying this T cell receptor (beta chain) has more than one count but fewer than ten. Its antigen is unknown. The sample belongs to a study of post-analysis software for immune sequencing data. Background on the study: Disease courses included relapsing-remitting, secondary progressive and progressive-relapsing multiple sclerosis.

Study conclusions and caveats: Batch-matched samples strongly co-clustered by F measure. When compared against controls, multiple sclerosis patients showed significantly lower normalized Chao1 diversity. Compared with controls, patients had more of 4 or 5 TRBV segments, including TRBV5-6, TRBV5-1 and TRBV20-1.

The CDR3 is 14 amino acids. Germline V gene data show CDR1 as MGHRA and CDR2 as YSYEKL. V was cut by 4 bases and J by 3 bases, with 11 bases left in between. TCR beta cDNA libraries included unique molecular identifiers. Between about 0.85 and 10 million T cells gave rise to around 500,000 cDNA molecules. TCRdb reprocessed the PCR reads via MiXCR and lists one record per CDR3 protein. The sample consists of about 540,000 distinct CDR3 sequences, 34% of them appearing once. The TCR was taken from a girl younger than 18 with multiple sclerosis. The chain has TRBV4-1 and TRBJ2-3; perhaps TRBD2 as D (6 bases). Sequencing was carried out using blood. The CDR3 nucleotides read TGCGCCAGCAGCCCCCCGGGGAGGACAGATACGCAGTATTTT. Translating gives CASSPPGRTDTQYF.